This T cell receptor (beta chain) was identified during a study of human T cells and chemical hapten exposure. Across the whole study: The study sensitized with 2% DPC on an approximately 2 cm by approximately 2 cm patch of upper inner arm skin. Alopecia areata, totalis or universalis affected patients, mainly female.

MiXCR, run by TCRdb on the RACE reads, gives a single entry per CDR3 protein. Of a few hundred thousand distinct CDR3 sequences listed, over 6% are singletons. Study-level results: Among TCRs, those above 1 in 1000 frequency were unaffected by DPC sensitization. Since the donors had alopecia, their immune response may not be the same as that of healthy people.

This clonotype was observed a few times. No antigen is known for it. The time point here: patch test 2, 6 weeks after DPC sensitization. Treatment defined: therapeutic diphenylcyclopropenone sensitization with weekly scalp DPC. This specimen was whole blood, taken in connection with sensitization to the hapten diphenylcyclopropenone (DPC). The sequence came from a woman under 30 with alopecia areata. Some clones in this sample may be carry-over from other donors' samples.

CDR3 sequence: CASSVGPLNTEAFF. CDR3 bases: TGTGCCAGCAGCGTCGGACCATTGAACACTGAAGCTTTCTTT. This chain links TRBV7-2 with TRBJ1-1; no definite D call. V was cut by 5 bases and J by 0 bases, with 10 bases left in between. Germline V lookup: CDR1 SGHTA, CDR2 FQGNSA. The CDR3 extends over 14 amino acids.